The following is a TCR beta chain sequence with its context. Study processing details: By means of reference gene primer amplification, nucleated cell counts were estimated. The protocol was immunoSEQ multiplex PCR, while the TCRdb copy is restricted to in-frame clones and leaves out a portion. V, J and clone size were drawn from that table, and D and trimming were deduced from the DNA. The sample lists fewer than 90,000 clones, more than 85% seen once, with roughly 3.9% in the top ten. This entry comes from a study of blood T cell repertoires in COVID-19. Study as a whole: Whether acute or convalescent, the COVID-19 samples came from the United States, Italy and Spain. T cells, B-cell-depleted T cells, or PBMCs provided the cDNA or gDNA that served as material.

Between the trimmed V and J ends, which lost 0 bases and 3 bases, there was a span of 9 bases. The CDR3 is made up of 15 amino acids. The germline V gene has CDR1 SGHRS and CDR2 YFSETQ. This TCR came from a man between 70 and 80 years old with active COVID-19. The chain joins TRBV5-1 to TRBJ1-4, with no clear D. Sequencing was performed on peripheral blood. The CDR3 protein is CASSLVGLANEKLFF. The CDR3 DNA reads as TGCGCCAGCAGCTTGGTGGGCCTGGCTAATGAAAAACTGTTTTTT.